This TCR beta chain was documented in a study of response to subunit inactivated influenza vaccine. TCRdb redid the calling of the RT-PCR reads with MiXCR, one entry per CDR3 protein. The sample holds 500,000 to 550,000 distinct CDR3 sequences; roughly 25% are singletons and the top ten take roughly 2.8%. This clonotype has a handful of counts. V was trimmed by 2 bases and J by 3 bases, leaving 7 bases between them. There are 13 residues in the CDR3. These data also featured in a second study, about T cells expressing NK-cell markers. This second study says: It was by 5'RACE template switching with UMIs that TCR beta cDNA was made. Sorted CD3+CD56+NKG2C+, CD3+CD56+NKG2C- and CD3+CD56-NKG2C+ T-cell subsets were beta-chain profiled.

The input for sequencing was CD4+ T cells sorted from PBMCs, taken 11 to 12 days after vaccination. The V call is TRBV12-3 or TRBV12-4, the J call TRBJ1-2; D gene uncertain. The sequence came from a man aged 50 to 59 who received an inactivated influenza vaccine. The CDR3 nucleotides are TGTGCCAGCAGTTTATTGTCAGACTATGGCTACACCTTC. Translated: CASSLLSDYGYTF.